This T cell receptor (beta chain) was recovered during a study of blood T cell repertoires in COVID-19. Measured with immunoSEQ multiplex PCR; TCRdb has only the in-frame clones, and not every one. Here the sample spans approximately 85,000 clones, roughly 90% being singletons. V lost 7 bases to trimming and J lost 4 bases, with 18 bases between them. The CDR3 consists of 15 residues. Germline V lookup: CDR1 SGDLS, CDR2 YYNGEE. Sequencing was performed on peripheral blood. The receptor comes from a man in his fifties with acute or convalescent COVID-19. The V gene is TRBV9, the J gene TRBJ2-1; no definite D call. The CDR3 DNA reads as TGTGCCAGCGGGCCGCCCCCCGAAAGGTACAATGAGCAGTTCTTC. Residues: CASGPPPERYNEQFF.